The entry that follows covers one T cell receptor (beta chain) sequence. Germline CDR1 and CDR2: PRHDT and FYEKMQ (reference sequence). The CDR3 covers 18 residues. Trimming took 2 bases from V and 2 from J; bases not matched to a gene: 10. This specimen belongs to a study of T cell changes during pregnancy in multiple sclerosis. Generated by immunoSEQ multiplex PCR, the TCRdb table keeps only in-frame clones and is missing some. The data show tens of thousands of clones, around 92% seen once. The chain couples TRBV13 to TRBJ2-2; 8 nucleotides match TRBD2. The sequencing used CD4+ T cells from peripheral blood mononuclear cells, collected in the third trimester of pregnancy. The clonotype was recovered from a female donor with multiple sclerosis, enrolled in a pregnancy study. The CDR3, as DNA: TGTGCCAGCAGCTTACAAGCGGGAGCTCTTGTAAACACCGGGGAGCTGTTTTTT. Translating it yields CASSLQAGALVNTGELFF. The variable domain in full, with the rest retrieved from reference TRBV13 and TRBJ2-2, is AAGVIQSPRHLIKEKRETATLKCYPIPRHDTVYWYQQGPGQDPQFLISFYEKMQSDKGSIPDRFSAQQFSDYHSELNMSSLELGDSALYFCASSLQAGALVNTGELFFGEGSRLTVL.